This TCR beta chain is drawn from a study of Graves' ophthalmopathy and Graves' hyperthyroidism. Study-wide findings and caveats: Sensitivity reached roughly 88% and specificity about 81% for a 13-signature model separating ophthalmopathy from stable hyperthyroidism.

Aged 18 to 65, hyperthyroidism patients had been newly diagnosed, with under 2 months' duration. Orbital computed tomography and thyroid ultrasound, along with TRAb, serum thyroxine and clinical symptoms, underpinned diagnosis. The study amplified TCR beta CDR3 regions using RNA transcripts. Second-round multiplex PCR came after first-round RT-PCR with HTBI primers. TCRdb used MiXCR to reprocess the multiplex PCR reads, holding one entry per CDR3 protein. The data contain hundreds of thousands of distinct CDR3 sequences, about 20% of them singletons. This clonotype has only a few counts. Its antigen is still unknown. This CDR3 contains 12 residues. V lost 4 bases, J lost 9 bases, and 7 bases lay in between. The germline CDR1 and CDR2 sequences are MGHDK and SYGVNS.

The clonotype originates from a woman aged 18-30 years with stable Graves' hyperthyroidism. Some clones in this sample may be carry-over from other donors' samples. J is TRBJ1-6 and V is TRBV25-1, with D unclear. The sample was peripheral blood. The CDR3 nucleotides read TGTGCCAGCAGTGGTGGGTTTTCACCCCTCCACTTT. This encodes CASSGGFSPLHF.